The clone carrying this T cell receptor (beta chain) occurred once. This sample was taken from a study of blood T cell repertoires in COVID-19. Study as a whole: The study drew acute and convalescent COVID-19 samples from the United States, Italy and Spain. In each case, the material was cDNA or gDNA derived from T cells, B-cell-depleted T cells, or PBMCs.

Germline V lookup: CDR1 MNHEY, CDR2 SVGAGI. The length of the CDR3 is 12 residues. Trimming took 6 bases from V and 7 from J, leaving 13 bases between them. Source study methods: Amplifying reference gene primers gave estimates of nucleated cell counts. Data came from immunoSEQ multiplex PCR; TCRdb stores just in-frame clones and leaves some out. V and J calls and clone size are copied from that table; D and trimming were computed from the DNA. The repertoire has approximately 80,000 clones, roughly 80% of them found once; the top ten carry 27%. The receptor comes from a human donor in a cohort sampled during active COVID-19. V is TRBV6-5 and J is TRBJ2-7, with D hard to call. The sequenced sample was peripheral blood. DNA of the CDR3: TGTGCCAGCAGCCTTTATACCGGGGAGCAGTACTTC. Translation: CASSLYTGEQYF.